A single sample gave rise to the 10 T cell receptor beta chains below, sequenced in a study of cytomegalovirus exposure and HLA in healthy donors. The PCR made use of 60 Vbeta and 13 Jbeta primers. The data were produced by immunoSEQ multiplex PCR, yet TCRdb's version contains in-frame clones alone and is incomplete. The sample lists 90,000 to 100,000 clones, around 79% seen once, with approximately 4.4% in the top ten. The sample comprised PBMCs. Receptor source: a woman in her thirties or forties in good health and CMV-seronegative.

The DNA for the CDR3 is TGTGCCAGTAGTATAGTGTACAGGGACGTCAATCAGCCCCAGCATTTT. It codes for CASSIVYRDVNQPQHF. V usage is TRBV19 and J usage is TRBJ1-5; tentatively, D is TRBD1 (6 bases). Germline values: CDR1 LNHDA, CDR2 SQIVND (reference sequence). The CDR3 runs to 16 residues. The V and J ends lost 1 base and 3 bases respectively, with 13 bases between them.

Concerning this clone itself: A read error is the likely source, as a far larger clone sits one nucleotide away. J is TRBJ2-5 and V is TRBV4-2, with TRBD2 matching 16 bases. CDR1 LGHNA and CDR2 YNFKEQ come from the germline V gene. The length of the CDR3 is 17 residues. This chain's CDR3 is CDSSQGGTSGGAETQYF. DNA for the CDR3: TGTGACAGCAGCCAAGGGGGGACTAGCGGGGGGGCGGAGACCCAGTACTTC.

The chain couples TRBV6-5 to TRBJ1-2, with 7 bases that match TRBD1. The CDR3 is 15 residues long. Germline values: CDR1 MNHEY, CDR2 SVGAGI. The junction had 15 bases not matched to a gene; V was cut back by 6 bases and J by 8 bases. The CDR3 bases are TGTGCCAGCAGGGTAACAGGGGAGCTATTCTTCGGCTACACCTTC. Its translation: CASRVTGELFFGYTF.

This chain uses TRBV30 with TRBJ2-3; perhaps TRBD2 as D (5 bases). Trimming took off 0 bases at V and 3 bases at J, with 13 bases between the two ends. This CDR3 is 15 amino acids long. Germline CDR1 is GTSNPN and CDR2 is SVGIG (reference sequence). CDR3 in amino acids: CAWSVPTGKTDTQYF. Written as DNA, the CDR3 is TGTGCCTGGAGTGTACCGACGGGGAAGACAGATACGCAGTATTTT.

This clone has just one count. V is TRBV4-1 and J is TRBJ1-5, with 9 bases lining up with TRBD1. This CDR3 is built from 16 residues. CDR1 is MGHRA and CDR2 is YSYEKL in the germline V gene. Unmatched junction bases numbered 10, after V lost 5 bases and J lost 5 bases. DNA for the CDR3: TGCGCCAGCAGCGTACGGAGGACAGGGGATTATCAGCCCCAGCATTTT. This sequence encodes CASSVRRTGDYQPQHF.

This clone appeared a single time. The rearrangement joins TRBV19 to TRBJ2-7; D is unclear. The length of the CDR3 is 11 residues. V was shortened by 4 bases and J by 4 bases, with 5 bases between the two germline ends. CDR1 is LNHDA, CDR2 SQIVND, per germline (reference sequence). CDR3 in amino acids: CASSNYYEQYF. Written as DNA, the CDR3 is TGTGCCAGTAGTAATTATTACGAGCAGTACTTC.

The J gene is TRBJ1-1, the V gene TRBV2, with D possibly being TRBD1 (6 bases). This CDR3 has 12 amino acids. Trimming stripped 8 bases from V and 5 bases from J, with 12 bases between. Germline lookup yields CDR1 SNHLY and CDR2 FYNNEI. The CDR3 DNA is TGTGCCAGCGTCAGGGGTGGGACTGAAGCTTTCTTT. Translating it yields CASVRGGTEAFF.

The sample holds a few counts of this clone. The chain couples TRBV5-1 to TRBJ2-1, with D possibly matching TRBD2 (5 bases). The V gene lost 1 base and the J gene lost 1 base, with 12 bases spanning the gap. Germline-derived CDR1 and CDR2 are SGHRS and YFSETQ. The CDR3 is 16 amino acids. CDR3 sequence (DNA): TGCGCCAGCAGCTTGATCCCGGGGTCTTCCTACAATGAGCAGTTCTTC. This gives the protein CASSLIPGSSYNEQFF.

The chain is built from TRBV27 and TRBJ1-2; unclear D gene. There are 14 residues in the CDR3. The germline CDR1 and CDR2 sequences are MNHEY and SMNVEV (reference sequence). Trimming left V 4 bases short and J 0 bases short, with 9 bases between. This CDR3 reads CASSSRVTNYGYTF. The CDR3 nucleotides read TGTGCCAGCAGTTCTCGCGTTACTAACTATGGCTACACCTTC.

This clone showed up just once. The chain couples TRBV5-6 to TRBJ1-6, with TRBD1 as a possible D gene (6 bases). The CDR3 consists of 17 residues. Germline V gives CDR1 SGHDT, CDR2 YYEEEE. V was cut by 1 base and J by 0 bases, with 11 bases left in between. This CDR3 is CASSLRGGSSYNSPLHF. The CDR3 bases are TGTGCCAGCAGCTTGAGGGGGGGCAGCTCCTATAATTCACCCCTCCACTTT.